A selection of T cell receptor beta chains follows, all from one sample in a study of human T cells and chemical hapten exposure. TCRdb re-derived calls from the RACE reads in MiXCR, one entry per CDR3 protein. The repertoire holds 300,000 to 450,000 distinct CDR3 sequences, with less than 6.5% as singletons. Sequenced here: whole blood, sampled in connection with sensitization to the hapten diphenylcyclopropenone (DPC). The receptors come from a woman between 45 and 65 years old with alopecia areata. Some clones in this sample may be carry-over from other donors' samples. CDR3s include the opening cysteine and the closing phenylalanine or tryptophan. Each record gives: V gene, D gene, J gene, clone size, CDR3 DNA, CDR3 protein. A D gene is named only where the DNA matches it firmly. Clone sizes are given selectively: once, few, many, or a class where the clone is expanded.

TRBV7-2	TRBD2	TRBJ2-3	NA	TGTGCCAGCAGCTTACGAGCGGGGCCACAGTATTTT	CASSLRAGPQYF
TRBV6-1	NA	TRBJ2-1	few	TGTGCCAGCAGTGTGGACGGTCCCTCCTACAATGAGCAGTTCTTC	CASSVDGPSYNEQFF
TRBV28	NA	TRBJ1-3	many	TGTGCCAGCAGCCAGGACAGCTCTGGAAACACCATATATTTT	CASSQDSSGNTIYF
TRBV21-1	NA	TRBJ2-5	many	TGTGCCAAGGAGCAGGGGGGTTCAGAGACCCAGTACTTC	CAKEQGGSETQYF
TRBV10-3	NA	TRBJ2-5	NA	TGTGCCATCAGTGAACCCGGGGGGGACAGGGAAAGGATGGAGACCCAGTACTTC	CAISEPGGDRERMETQYF
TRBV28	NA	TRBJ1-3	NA	TGTGCCAGCAGTACCCGGAGCTCTGGAAACGCCATATATTTT	CASSTRSSGNAIYF
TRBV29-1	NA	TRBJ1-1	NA	TGCAGCGTTGAAATTGGGACTGAAGCTTTCTTT	CSVEIGTEAFF
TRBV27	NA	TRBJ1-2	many	TGTGCCAGCAGTTTATCGGGAGCTGGGTATGGCTACACCTTC	CASSLSGAGYGYTF
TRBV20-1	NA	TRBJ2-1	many	TGCAGTGCTAGGGTCCTAGCGCCTACTTACAATGAGCAGTTCTTC	CSARVLAPTYNEQFF
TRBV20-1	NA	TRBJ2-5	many	TGCAGTGCTCGATCGGTAGCGTCTTCCCAAGAGACCCAGTACTTC	CSARSVASSQETQYF
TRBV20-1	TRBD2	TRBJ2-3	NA	TGCAGTGCTCTGGGACTAGCGGAAAGCACAGATACGCAGTATTTT	CSALGLAESTDTQYF
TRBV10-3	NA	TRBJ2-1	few	TGTGCCATCAGTGAGCTGACCACTTACAATGAGCAGTTCTTC	CAISELTTYNEQFF
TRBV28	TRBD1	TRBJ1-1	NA	TGTGCCAGCAGTTCTTTACAGGGGGCAAATGAAGCTTTCTTT	CASSSLQGANEAFF
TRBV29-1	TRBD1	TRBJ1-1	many	TGCAGCGTAGAACAGGGGGGCGTGAACACTGAAGCTTTCTTT	CSVEQGGVNTEAFF
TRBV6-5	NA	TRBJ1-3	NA	TGTGCCAGCAGTTACTCGGGAGAGGGTGGCCCCATATATTTT	CASSYSGEGGPIYF
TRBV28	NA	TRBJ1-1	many	TGTGCCAGCAGTCCGCCGGACAGCCCGAACACTGAAGCTTTCTTT	CASSPPDSPNTEAFF
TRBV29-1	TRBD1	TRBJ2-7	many	TGCAGCGTTGAAGAAGGATACAGGGGATCCTACGAGCAGTACTTC	CSVEEGYRGSYEQYF
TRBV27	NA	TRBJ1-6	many	TGTGCCAGCAGAATGATACAGGTTAATTCACCCCTCCACTTT	CASRMIQVNSPLHF
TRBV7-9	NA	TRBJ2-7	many	TGTGCCAGCCGAGGGACCAACTACGAGCAGTACTTC	CASRGTNYEQYF
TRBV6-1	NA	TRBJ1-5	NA	TGTGCCAGCAGTGAAGACGGGAATAGCAATCAGCCCCAGCATTTT	CASSEDGNSNQPQHF
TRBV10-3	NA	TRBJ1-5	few	TGTGCCATCAGTCGGGACATAACAAGCAATCAGCCCCAGCATTTT	CAISRDITSNQPQHF
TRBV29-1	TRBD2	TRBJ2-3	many	TGCAGCGCAACTAGCGGGGGGGATACGCAGTATTTT	CSATSGGDTQYF
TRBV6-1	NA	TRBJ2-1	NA	TGTGCCAGCAGTGAATTCGGCAGGCCCCCCGGCAATGAGCAGTTCTTC	CASSEFGRPPGNEQFF
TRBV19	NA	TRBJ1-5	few	TGTGCCAGTAGTATAAACAGGGAAGGCAATCAGCCCCAGCATTTT	CASSINREGNQPQHF
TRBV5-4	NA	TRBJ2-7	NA	TGTGCCAGCAGCCTCCCCGGCAGGCGGCCCACCCACGAGCAGTACTTC	CASSLPGRRPTHEQYF
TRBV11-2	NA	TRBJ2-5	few	TGTGCCAGCAGTCCCCCCGGGGGCAGTGTAAAGACCCAGTACTTC	CASSPPGGSVKTQYF
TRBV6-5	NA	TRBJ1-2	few	TGTGCCAGCCTTGGGGGAGCAGCTAACTATGGCTACACCTTC	CASLGGAANYGYTF
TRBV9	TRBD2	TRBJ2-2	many	TGTGCCAGCAGCGTATCCAGCGGGAGTTCGGTCGGGGAGCTGTTTTTT	CASSVSSGSSVGELFF
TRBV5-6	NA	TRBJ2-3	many	TGTGCCAGCAGATTAATCGACAGCGTCACAGATACGCAGTATTTT	CASRLIDSVTDTQYF
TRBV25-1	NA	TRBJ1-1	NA	TGTGCCAGCAGTGAATTAGGAACAGGGAGGATGACTGAAGCTTTCTTT	CASSELGTGRMTEAFF
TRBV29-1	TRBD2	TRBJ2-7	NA	TGCAGCGTCCGGACTAGCGGGAGATGGGGCGAGCAGTACTTC	CSVRTSGRWGEQYF
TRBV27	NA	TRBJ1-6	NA	TGTGCCAGCAGTTTATATTATAATTCACCCCTCCACTTT	CASSLYYNSPLHF
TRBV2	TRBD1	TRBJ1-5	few	TGTGCCAGCAGTCGGACAGGTCGTCAGCCCCAGCATTTT	CASSRTGRQPQHF
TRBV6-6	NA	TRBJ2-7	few	TGTGCCAGCAGTTACGAGGGGGGGTCGGGTGAGCAGTACTTC	CASSYEGGSGEQYF
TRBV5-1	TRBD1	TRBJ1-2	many	TGCGCCAGCAGCTTGGAGGGACAGAACTATGGCTACACCTTC	CASSLEGQNYGYTF
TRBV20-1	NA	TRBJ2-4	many	TGCAGTGCTAGTCCCGACGGGAGAAACATTCAGTACTTC	CSASPDGRNIQYF
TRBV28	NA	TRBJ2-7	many	TGTGCCAGCAGTTTTCAAACGACAGTAGGACGTCCCGAGCAGTACTTC	CASSFQTTVGRPEQYF
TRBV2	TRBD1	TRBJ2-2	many	TGTGCCAGGGGGACAGGGACAAACACCGGGGAGCTGTTTTTT	CARGTGTNTGELFF
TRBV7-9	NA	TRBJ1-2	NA	TGTGCCAGCAGCCCGGGGGCGACAGTTAACTATGGCTACACCTTC	CASSPGATVNYGYTF
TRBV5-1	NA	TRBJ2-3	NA	TGCGCCAGCAGCTTGGACAGTGGGACCTATACGCAGTATTTT	CASSLDSGTYTQYF
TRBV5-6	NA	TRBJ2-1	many	TGTGCCAGCAGCTTGGTCATAGGACTTAAGTTCTTC	CASSLVIGLKFF
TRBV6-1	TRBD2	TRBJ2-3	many	TGTGCCAGCAGCCCCCGCCCTGGACTAGCGGGAGGTACAGATACGCAGTATTTT	CASSPRPGLAGGTDTQYF
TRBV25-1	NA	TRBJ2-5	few	TGTGCCAGCAGTGAGGACACTTACCAAGAGACCCAGTACTTC	CASSEDTYQETQYF
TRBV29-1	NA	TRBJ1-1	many	TGCAGCGCCCTGAACACTGAAGCTTTCTTT	CSALNTEAFF
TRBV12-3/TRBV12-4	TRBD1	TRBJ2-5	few	TGTGCCAGCTACGCGGGGACAGGGGAAGAGACCCAGTACTTC	CASYAGTGEETQYF
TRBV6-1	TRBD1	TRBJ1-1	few	TGTGCCAGCAGGGAGCTTCCGGGACAGAGTGAAGCTTTCTTT	CASRELPGQSEAFF
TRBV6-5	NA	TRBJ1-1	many	TGTGCCAGCTTAAGGGGAGGGACTGAAGCTTTCTTT	CASLRGGTEAFF
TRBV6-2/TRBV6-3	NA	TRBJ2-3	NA	TGTGCCAGCAGTTCCCTAAAAGACCTAATAAGCACAGATACGCAGTATTTT	CASSSLKDLISTDTQYF
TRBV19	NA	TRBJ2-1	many	TGTGCCAGTCATGACTTCGGGGGGCCCAATGAGCAGTTCTTC	CASHDFGGPNEQFF